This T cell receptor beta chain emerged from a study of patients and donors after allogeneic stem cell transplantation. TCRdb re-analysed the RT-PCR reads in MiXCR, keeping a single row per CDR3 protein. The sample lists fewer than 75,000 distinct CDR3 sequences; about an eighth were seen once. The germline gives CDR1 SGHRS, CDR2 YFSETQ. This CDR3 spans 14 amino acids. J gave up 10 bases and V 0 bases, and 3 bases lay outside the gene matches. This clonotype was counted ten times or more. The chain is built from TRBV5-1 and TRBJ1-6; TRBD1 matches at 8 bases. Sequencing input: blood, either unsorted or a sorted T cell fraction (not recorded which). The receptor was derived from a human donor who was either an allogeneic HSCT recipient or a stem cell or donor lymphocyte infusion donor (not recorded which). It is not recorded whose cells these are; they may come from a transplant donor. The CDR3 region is CASSLAGQGSPLHF. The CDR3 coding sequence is TGCGCCAGCAGCTTGGCCGGACAGGGCTCACCCCTCCACTTT.